Shown below are 14 T cell receptor beta chains from a single sample sequenced in a study of blood T cells in healthy people across ages. A second PCR of 7 to 11 cycles used a sample-barcoded 5' primer and a J-beta primer mix. TCRdb itself ran the 5' RACE reads through MiXCR, one entry per CDR3 protein. The sample consists of hundreds of thousands of distinct CDR3 sequences, under 25% of them appearing once. The sample comprised blood. The receptors here all came from a man aged 70 or older in good health.

Here the CDR3 DNA reads TGTGCCAGCAGCCCCGAAACCGGGACTAGCGCTTACGAGCAGTACTTC. It is translated as CASSPETGTSAYEQYF. The chain is built from TRBV9 and TRBJ2-7; 10 bases match TRBD2. The CDR3 is made up of 16 amino acids. V lost 4 bases, J lost 4 bases, and 11 bases stayed unmatched. Germline V CDR1 and CDR2: SGDLS, YYNGEE. Together with reference TRBV9 and TRBJ2-7, the CDR3 gives the full variable domain: DSGVTQTPKHLITATGQRVTLRCSPRSGDLSVYWYQQSLDQGLQFLIQYYNGEERAKGNILERFSAQQFPDLHSELNLSSLELGDSALYFCASSPETGTSAYEQYFGPGTRLTVT.

This clonotype was detected only a few times. The V and J genes are TRBV9 and TRBJ2-5; 7 bases align to TRBD1. The end of the DNA aligns better with TRBJ2-7, so the J call may be wrong. This CDR3 contains 15 residues. Germline lookup yields CDR1 SGDLS and CDR2 YYNGEE. CDR3 in DNA: TGTGCCAGCAGCACCCGGGACAGCTTCTTCTACGAGCAGTACTTC. Translation gives CASSTRDSFFYEQYF.

This clonotype was recorded a few times. The gene calls are TRBV29-1 and TRBJ2-5, with D uncertain. Germline CDR1 reads SQVTM; CDR2 reads ANQGSEA. V gave up 2 bases and J gave up 7 bases, with 14 bases separating them. CDR3 length: 13 amino acids. This chain's CDR3 is CSVEIRVPGTQYF. As DNA, the CDR3 is TGCAGCGTTGAAATAAGGGTCCCGGGGACCCAGTACTTC.

The chain is built from TRBV7-2 and TRBJ1-1, with D maybe TRBD1 (5 bases). The CDR3 totals 14 residues. Between the trimmed V and J ends, which lost 1 base and 6 bases, there was a span of 12 bases. The germline V gene has CDR1 SGHTA and CDR2 FQGNSA. CDR3 nucleotide sequence: TGTGCCAGCAGCTTAGTTGAGGGGCTTCCTGAAGCTTTCTTT. Its protein is CASSLVEGLPEAFF.

V usage is TRBV30 and J usage is TRBJ2-2; a possible D gene is TRBD1 (5 bases). The CDR3 totals 15 residues. Germline loops: CDR1 GTSNPN, CDR2 SVGIG (reference sequence). The V gene lost 3 bases and the J gene lost 6 bases, with 17 bases spanning the gap. The CDR3 nucleotides are TGTGCCTGGAGGACAGCTGCGTTGGGTTCCGGGGAGCTGTTTTTT. This encodes CAWRTAALGSGELFF.

This rearrangement joins TRBV12-5 to TRBJ1-2; D is unresolved. Trimming shortened V by 2 bases and J by 4 bases, and 5 bases separated the two germline ends. There are 12 residues in the CDR3. Germline CDR1 is LGHNT and CDR2 is FRNRAP. The CDR3 is CASGLPSYGYTF. CDR3 nucleotide sequence: TGTGCTAGTGGTTTGCCCAGCTATGGCTACACCTTC.

This clonotype was found many times. V gene TRBV3-1 combines with J gene TRBJ2-2, with D perhaps being TRBD1 or TRBD2 (5 bases each). Germline loops: CDR1 LGHDT, CDR2 YNNKEL (reference sequence). Trimming removed 4 bases from V and 2 bases from J, with 11 bases in between. This CDR3 has 15 amino acids. CDR3 nucleotides: TGTGCCAGCAGCCGAAGGGACGGCAACACCGGGGAGCTGTTTTTT. Amino acids: CASSRRDGNTGELFF.

On this clonotype itself: Since a much larger clone is just one base distant, this may be a read error. The rearrangement links TRBV5-1 to TRBJ2-7, with D perhaps TRBD1 (6 bases). CDR1 SGHRS and CDR2 YFSETQ come from the germline V gene. CDR3 length equals 15 residues. The DNA for the CDR3 is TGCGCCAGCAGCTGGGACGGGACATCAACCTACGAGCGGTACTTC. This encodes CASSWDGTSTYERYF.

Ten or more counts support this clonotype. This chain links TRBV2 with TRBJ2-7; D is undetermined. The CDR3 sequence is 15 residues long. CDR1 is SNHLY and CDR2 is FYNNEI in the germline V gene. With 4 bases removed from V and 0 bases from J, the gap between germline ends came to 13 bases. As DNA, the CDR3 is TGTGCCAGCAGTGTCGAGGAAGTCAACTCCTACGAGCAGTACTTC. This codes for CASSVEEVNSYEQYF.

This clonotype was found a few times. The chain combines TRBV10-3 with TRBJ2-5; no clear D gene. The J call may be mistaken, given a closer DNA end match to TRBJ2-7. The CDR3 has 12 amino acids. Germline CDR1 ENHRY, CDR2 SYGVKD. The CDR3 nucleotides are TGTGCCATCAGTGAGACCAGGTACGAGCAGTACTTC. This codes for CAISETRYEQYF.

The genes are TRBV4-2 and TRBJ2-2; the D gene could be TRBD1 or TRBD2 (5 bases each). The CDR3 is 18 residues long. Trimming took off 4 bases at V and 0 bases at J, with 18 bases between the two ends. Per the germline V gene, CDR1 is LGHNA and CDR2 is YNFKEQ. The CDR3 bases are TGTGCCAGCAGCCGCCAGCGGAGTGGGGGTCCGAACACCGGGGAGCTGTTTTTT. Amino acids: CASSRQRSGGPNTGELFF.

V usage is TRBV7-9 and J usage is TRBJ2-5; TRBD1 might be the D (7 bases). Germline CDR1 SEHNR, CDR2 FQNEAQ (reference sequence). V lost 1 base, J lost 5 bases, and 17 bases lay in between. This CDR3 comprises 16 residues. CDR3: CASSLVRAGTEETQYF. The CDR3 DNA reads TGTGCCAGCAGCTTAGTGCGGGCGGGGACAGAGGAGACCCAGTACTTC.

This clonotype turned up a few times. The V and J genes are TRBV7-2 and TRBJ2-1; 8 bases are shared with TRBD1. CDR3 length: 14 amino acids. The V segment lost 7 bases and the J segment 2 bases; nucleotides outside the gene matches: 4. Germline-derived CDR1 and CDR2 are SGHTA and FQGNSA. The CDR3 here is CASTRDRTYNEQFF. The CDR3 DNA sequence: TGTGCCAGCACCAGGGACAGGACCTACAATGAGCAGTTCTTC.

The chain joins TRBV7-3 to TRBJ2-2; 9 positions agree with TRBD1. There are 15 residues in the CDR3. Germline CDR1 and CDR2: SGHTA and FQGTGA. V trimming: 5 bases; J trimming: 7 bases; junction bases outside the gene matches: 8. CDR3 in amino acids: CASSPGQGKHGELFF. CDR3 sequence (DNA): TGTGCCAGCAGCCCAGGACAGGGGAAGCACGGGGAGCTGTTTTTT.